This TCR beta chain was observed in a study of blood T cell repertoires in COVID-19. At the level of the study: Sources were T cells, B-cell-depleted T cells, or PBMCs; the material itself was cDNA or gDNA.

The CDR3 runs 17 residues. Assay used: immunoSEQ multiplex PCR; TCRdb lists only in-frame clones, some missing. The table includes about 310,000 clones, almost 90% detected once. Participants, 18 to 89 years old, spanned approximately 26 US areas. Assignment of participants to cohorts was predicated upon participant-reported clinical history. The sequencing input was PBMCs or T cells enriched from blood (not recorded which). The chain carries TRBV21-1 and TRBJ2-7; no DNA check was done on the table's D call, TRBD2. TRBV21-1 counts as a pseudogene. This sequence was found in a young woman with acute COVID-19. CDR3 residues: CASSKARRGLFPAEQYF. The CDR3, as DNA: TGTGCCAGCAGCAAAGCACGGAGGGGACTTTTCCCGGCCGAGCAGTACTTC.